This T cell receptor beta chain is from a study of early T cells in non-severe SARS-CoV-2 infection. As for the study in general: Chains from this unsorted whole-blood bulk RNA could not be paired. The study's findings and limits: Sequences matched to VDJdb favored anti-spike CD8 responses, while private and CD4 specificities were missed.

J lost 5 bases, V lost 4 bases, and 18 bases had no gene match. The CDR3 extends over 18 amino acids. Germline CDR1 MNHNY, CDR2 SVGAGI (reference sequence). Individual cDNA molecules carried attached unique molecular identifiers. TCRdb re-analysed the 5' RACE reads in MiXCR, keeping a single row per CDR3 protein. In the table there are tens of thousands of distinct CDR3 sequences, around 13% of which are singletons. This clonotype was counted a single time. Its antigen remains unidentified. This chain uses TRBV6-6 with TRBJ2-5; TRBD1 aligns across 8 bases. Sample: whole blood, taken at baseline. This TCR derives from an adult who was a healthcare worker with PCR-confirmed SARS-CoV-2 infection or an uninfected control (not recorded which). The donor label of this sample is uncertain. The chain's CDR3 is CASSSLRLEQGAIETQYF. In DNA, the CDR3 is TGTGCCAGCAGTTCCCTCCGATTGGAGCAGGGGGCTATTGAGACCCAGTACTTC.